This T cell receptor beta chain was obtained from a study of T cells in Graves' hyperthyroidism and ophthalmopathy. At the level of the study: Peripheral blood specimens were obtained at initial diagnosis, prior to any treatment.

The germline gives CDR1 LGHDT, CDR2 YNNKEL (reference sequence). V was clipped by 6 bases and J by 7 bases, with 19 bases between them. This CDR3 comprises 15 residues. Amplified TCR beta CDR3 regions derived from RNA transcripts. The primer set for the first-round RT-PCR of the TCR CDR3 was HTBI. TCRdb redid the calling of the multiplex PCR reads with MiXCR, one entry per CDR3 protein. The data show more than 350,000 distinct CDR3 sequences, approximately 14% seen once. This clonotype was detected ten times or more. Antigen: not known. Study outcomes and limitations: Ophthalmopathy prediction by the model preceded onset by a median 6.5 months.

This receptor was identified in a woman aged 60-70 years with Graves' ophthalmopathy. Material for sequencing was blood. The chain has TRBV3-1 and TRBJ1-3; D not resolved. CDR3 in amino acids: CASRSKDLSRNTIYF. In DNA, the CDR3 is TGTGCCAGCAGATCTAAGGACCTCTCTAGGAACACCATATATTTT.